This T cell receptor beta chain was found in a study of cytomegalovirus exposure and HLA in healthy donors. Overall study results and limits: Later analysis placed DRB1 highest and HLA-C lowest in TCR association rates, which differed by HLA locus. In a later analysis, a missense DCLRE1C variant was linked to TCR beta V- and J-gene trimming.

Notes on this clone: Its antigen is still unknown.

This PCR relied on a set of 60 Vbeta primers and 13 Jbeta primers. The authors' processing: Later analysis identified some 88 million unique TCR beta chains, about 10 million shared. Method: immunoSEQ multiplex PCR; TCRdb's copy keeps in-frame clones and lacks some. V and J calls and clone size follow that table, whereas D and trimming were derived from the DNA. The table lists 40,000 to 55,000 clones, about three quarters of them singletons. The clonotype comes from a middle-aged woman in good health and CMV-seropositive. Sequencing used PBMCs.

CDR3 nucleotide sequence: TGTGCCAGCAGCTTATTGAGTCCCCCCTACGAGCAGTACTTC. It translates to CASSLLSPPYEQYF. The chain employs TRBV7-8 and TRBJ2-7; D gene unclear. The germline gives CDR1 SGHVS, CDR2 FQNEAQ. CDR3 length equals 14 residues. Trimming removed 2 bases from V and 2 bases from J, with 10 bases in between.